The clone carrying this TCR beta chain came up many times. This entry comes from a study of blood T cells in healthy people across ages. Alongside a J-beta primer mix, a sample-barcoded 5' primer served in a second PCR lasting about 7 to 11 cycles. Each cDNA molecule was tagged by a template-switch adaptor with 12 random nucleotides. TCRdb reanalysed the 5' RACE reads using MiXCR and keeps one entry per CDR3 protein. Of about 1 million distinct CDR3 sequences listed, 35% to 50% are singletons. Total RNA was isolated from each sample in quantities of at least 5 micrograms. Between the trimmed V and J ends, which lost 1 base and 11 bases, there was a span of 9 bases. This CDR3 has 12 residues. Germline V lookup: CDR1 SEHNR, CDR2 FQNEAQ (reference sequence).

Input material: blood. The TCR sequence derives from a woman in her sixties in good health. V usage is TRBV7-9 and J usage is TRBJ2-1; D is possibly TRBD2 (5 bases). This CDR3 is CASSLEDFKQFF. The CDR3 nucleotides are TGTGCCAGCAGCTTAGAGGACTTCAAGCAGTTCTTC.